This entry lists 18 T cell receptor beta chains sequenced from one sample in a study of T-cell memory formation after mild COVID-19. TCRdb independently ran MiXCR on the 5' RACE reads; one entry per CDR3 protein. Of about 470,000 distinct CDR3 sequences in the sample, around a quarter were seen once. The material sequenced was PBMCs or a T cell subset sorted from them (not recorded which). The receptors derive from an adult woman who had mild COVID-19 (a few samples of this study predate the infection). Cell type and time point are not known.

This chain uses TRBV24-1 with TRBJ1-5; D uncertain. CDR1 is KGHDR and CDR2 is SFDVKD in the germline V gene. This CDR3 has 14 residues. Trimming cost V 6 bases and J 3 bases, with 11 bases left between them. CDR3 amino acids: CATSSKQINQPQHF. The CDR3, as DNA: TGTGCCACCAGTTCCAAGCAGATCAATCAGCCCCAGCATTTT.

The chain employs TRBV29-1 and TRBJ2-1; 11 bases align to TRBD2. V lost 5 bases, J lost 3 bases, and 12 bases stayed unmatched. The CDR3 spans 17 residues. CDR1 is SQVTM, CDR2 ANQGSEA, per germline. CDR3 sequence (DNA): TGCAGCGTTCACGGGACTAGCGGAGTCCCACGCTACAATGAGCAGTTCTTC. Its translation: CSVHGTSGVPRYNEQFF.

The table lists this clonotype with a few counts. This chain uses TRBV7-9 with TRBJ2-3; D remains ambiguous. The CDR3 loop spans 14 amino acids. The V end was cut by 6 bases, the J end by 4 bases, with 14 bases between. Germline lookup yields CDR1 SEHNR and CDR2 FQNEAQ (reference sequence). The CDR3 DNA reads TGTGCCAGCAGTCACTGGTCACGCTCAGATACGCAGTATTTT. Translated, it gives CASSHWSRSDTQYF.

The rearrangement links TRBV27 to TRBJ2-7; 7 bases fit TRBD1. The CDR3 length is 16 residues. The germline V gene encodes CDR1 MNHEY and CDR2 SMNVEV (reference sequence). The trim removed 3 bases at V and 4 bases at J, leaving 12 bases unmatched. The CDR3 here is CASSLQGGRLLYEQYF. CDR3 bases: TGTGCCAGCAGTTTGCAAGGGGGCCGTCTCTTGTACGAGCAGTACTTC.

In DNA form, the CDR3 reads TGTGCCAGCAGCTTAGAGGGGTTCCCCACAGATACGCAGTATTTT. This sequence encodes CASSLEGFPTDTQYF. V is TRBV7-2 and J is TRBJ2-3, with D possibly being TRBD1 (5 bases). The CDR3 sequence is 15 residues long. The V and J ends lost 1 base and 2 bases respectively, with 10 bases between them. CDR1 SGHTA and CDR2 FQGNSA come from the germline V gene.

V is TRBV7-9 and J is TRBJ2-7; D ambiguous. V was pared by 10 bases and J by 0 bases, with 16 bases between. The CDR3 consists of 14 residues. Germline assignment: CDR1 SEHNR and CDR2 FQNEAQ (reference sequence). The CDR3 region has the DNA TGTGCCACCTCCGCCCTCAGGCACTCCTACGAGCAGTACTTC. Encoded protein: CATSALRHSYEQYF.

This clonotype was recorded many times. This CDR3 reads CASSSRHGADTQYF. The CDR3 DNA follows: TGTGCCAGCAGCTCACGACACGGCGCAGATACGCAGTATTTT. The chain recombines TRBV7-3 with TRBJ2-3, with D uncertain. Germline V gene sequence: CDR1 SGHTA, CDR2 FQGTGA. The V gene lost 4 bases and the J gene lost 4 bases, with 12 bases spanning the gap. The CDR3 has 14 residues.

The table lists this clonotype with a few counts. This CDR3 is CASSGGLGFKDTQYF. The CDR3 DNA reads as TGCGCCAGCAGCGGGGGACTAGGTTTCAAAGATACGCAGTATTTT. The rearrangement uses TRBV5-1 and TRBJ2-3; 8 bases line up with TRBD2. J lost 5 bases, V lost 4 bases, and 9 bases had no gene match. The germline V gene encodes CDR1 SGHRS and CDR2 YFSETQ. This CDR3 is 15 amino acids long.

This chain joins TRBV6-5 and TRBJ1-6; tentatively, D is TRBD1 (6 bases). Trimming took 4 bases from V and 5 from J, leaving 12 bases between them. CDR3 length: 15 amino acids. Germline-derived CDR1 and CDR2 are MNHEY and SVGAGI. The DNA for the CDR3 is TGTGCCAGCAGTTCCAACGGACAGAATAATTCACCCCTCCACTTT. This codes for CASSSNGQNNSPLHF.

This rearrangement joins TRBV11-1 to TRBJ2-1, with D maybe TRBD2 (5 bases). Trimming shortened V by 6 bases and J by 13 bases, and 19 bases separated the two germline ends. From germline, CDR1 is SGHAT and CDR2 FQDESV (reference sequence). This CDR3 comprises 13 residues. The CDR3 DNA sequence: TGTGCCAGCAGTCTAACAGATGCGGGTATCCAGTTCTTC. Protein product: CASSLTDAGIQFF.

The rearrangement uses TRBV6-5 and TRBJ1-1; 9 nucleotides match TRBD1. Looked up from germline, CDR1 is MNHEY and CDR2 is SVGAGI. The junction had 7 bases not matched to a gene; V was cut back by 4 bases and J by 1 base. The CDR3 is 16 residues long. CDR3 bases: TGTGCCAGCAGTTCGAACAGGGGGCGAGGGAACACTGAAGCTTTCTTT. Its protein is CASSSNRGRGNTEAFF.

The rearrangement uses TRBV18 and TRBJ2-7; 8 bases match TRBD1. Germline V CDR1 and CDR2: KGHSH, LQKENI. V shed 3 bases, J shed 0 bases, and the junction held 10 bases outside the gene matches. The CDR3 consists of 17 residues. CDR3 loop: CASSPLRGPGVSYEQYF. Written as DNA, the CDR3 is TGTGCCAGCTCACCCCTCAGGGGGCCGGGAGTCTCCTACGAGCAGTACTTC.

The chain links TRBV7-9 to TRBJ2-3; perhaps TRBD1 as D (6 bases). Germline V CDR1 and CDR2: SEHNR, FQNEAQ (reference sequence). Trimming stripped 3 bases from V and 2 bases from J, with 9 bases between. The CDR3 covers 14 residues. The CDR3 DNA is TGTGCCAGCAGCTTGGACAGCCCCACAGATACGCAGTATTTT. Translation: CASSLDSPTDTQYF.

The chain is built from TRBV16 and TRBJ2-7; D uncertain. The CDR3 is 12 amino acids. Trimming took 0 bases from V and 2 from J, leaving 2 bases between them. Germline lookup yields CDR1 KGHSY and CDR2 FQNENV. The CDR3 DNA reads TGTGCCAGCAGCCAATCCGCCTACGAGCAGTACTTC. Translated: CASSQSAYEQYF.

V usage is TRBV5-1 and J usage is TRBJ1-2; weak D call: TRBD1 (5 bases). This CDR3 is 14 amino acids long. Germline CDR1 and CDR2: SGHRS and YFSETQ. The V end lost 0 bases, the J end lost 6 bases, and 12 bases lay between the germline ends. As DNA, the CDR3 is TGCGCCAGCAGCTTGGTGCAGGGAAACGATGGCTACACCTTC. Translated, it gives CASSLVQGNDGYTF.

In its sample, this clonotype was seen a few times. The CDR3 DNA reads TGCAGTGCCCTCCTGCGGTCCTACAATGAGCAGTTCTTC. It yields the protein CSALLRSYNEQFF. The V and J genes are TRBV20-1 and TRBJ2-1; D gene unclear. Deletions cut 6 bases from V and 1 base from J, with 10 bases between. The CDR3 length is 13 residues. Per the germline V gene, CDR1 is DFQATT and CDR2 is SNEGSKA (reference sequence).

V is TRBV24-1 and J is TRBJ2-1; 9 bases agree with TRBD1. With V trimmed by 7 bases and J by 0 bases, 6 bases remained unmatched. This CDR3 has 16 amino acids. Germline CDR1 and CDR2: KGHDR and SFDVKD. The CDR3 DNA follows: TGTGCCACCAGCCGGGACAGGGCCCGCTCCTACAATGAGCAGTTCTTC. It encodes CATSRDRARSYNEQFF.

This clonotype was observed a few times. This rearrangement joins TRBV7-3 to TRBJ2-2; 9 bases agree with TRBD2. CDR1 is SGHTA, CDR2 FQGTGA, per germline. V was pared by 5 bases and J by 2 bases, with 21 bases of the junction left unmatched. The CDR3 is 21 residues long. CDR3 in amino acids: CASSPRRGRASGFGNTGELFF. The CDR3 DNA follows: TGTGCCAGCAGCCCCCGGCGCGGGAGGGCCTCGGGTTTCGGTAACACCGGGGAGCTGTTTTTT.